Below are 6 T cell receptor beta chains sequenced from a single sample in a study of blood T cell repertoires in COVID-19. Generated by immunoSEQ multiplex PCR, the TCRdb table keeps only in-frame clones and is missing some. The sample has approximately 350,000 clones, 89% seen once. The material sequenced was peripheral blood. Receptors were obtained from a woman in her twenties or thirties with COVID-19, enrolled during active disease.

The chain employs TRBV21-1 and TRBJ1-5. TRBV21-1 is designated a pseudogene. CDR3 size: 15 residues. The CDR3 is CASIRRGLGNQPQHF. The CDR3 DNA reads TGTGCCAGCATCCGCCGGGGTTTAGGCAATCAGCCCCAGCATTTT.

J is TRBJ1-5 and V is TRBV7-8; D is unclear. CDR1 and CDR2 (germline): SGHVS, FQNEAQ. V was cut by 0 bases and J by 0 bases, with 6 bases left in between. This CDR3 is built from 15 residues. As DNA, the CDR3 is TGTGCCAGCAGCTTAGCGGGCTATAGCAATCAGCCCCAGCATTTT. This codes for CASSLAGYSNQPQHF.

The chain couples TRBV10-2 to TRBJ2-7; 10 bases map to TRBD1. V was pared by 2 bases and J by 2 bases, with 3 bases of the junction left unmatched. CDR3 length equals 15 residues. CDR1 is WSHSY and CDR2 is SAAADI in the germline V gene. CDR3 loop: CASSEPGQGTYEQYV. The CDR3 DNA sequence: TGCGCCAGCAGTGAGCCGGGACAGGGGACCTACGAGCAGTACGTC.

This clone was seen a single time. The gene calls are TRBV3-1 (or the pseudogene TRBV3-2) and TRBJ2-7, with D maybe TRBD1 (6 bases). Germline V gene data show CDR1 as LGHDT and CDR2 as YNNKEL (reference sequence). CDR3 length: 15 residues. The V and J ends lost 5 bases and 0 bases respectively, with 14 bases between them. In nucleotides, the CDR3 is TGTGCCAGCAGCTGGGGGCGTTCATCCTCCTACGAGCAGTACTTC. As protein: CASSWGRSSSYEQYF.

The chain employs TRBV5-1 and TRBJ2-1; 14 bases agree with TRBD2. Per the germline V gene, CDR1 is SGHRS and CDR2 is YFSETQ. CDR3 length: 16 amino acids. J lost 1 base, V lost 5 bases, and 2 bases had no gene match. As DNA, the CDR3 is TGCGCCAGCAGGGGGACTAGCGGGAGTTCCTACAATGAGCAGTTCTTC. Translated, it gives CASRGTSGSSYNEQFF.

This chain uses TRBV2 with TRBJ2-1, with 8 positions matching TRBD1. Trimming at V came to 7 bases and at J to 0 bases, leaving 2 bases not matched to a gene. The germline V gene encodes CDR1 SNHLY and CDR2 FYNNEI. This CDR3 spans 14 amino acids. CDR3 DNA sequence: TGTGCCAGCACCGGACAGGGCTCCTACAATGAGCAGTTCTTC. Protein sequence: CASTGQGSYNEQFF.